This T cell receptor (beta chain) stems from a study of cytomegalovirus exposure and HLA in healthy donors. PCR primers comprised 60 Vbeta and 13 Jbeta primers. TCRdb's table, derived via immunoSEQ multiplex PCR, lists solely in-frame clones and lacks some. The sample includes about 96,000 clones, roughly 74% of them seen just once. Study outcomes and limitations: Rare TCR sequences dominated, though some public TCRs recurred in many donors. Prior analysis indicated that the majority of TCR beta V segments exhibited productivity approximately 87% or approximately 30% of the time. Trimming of TCR beta V- and J-genes showed a link, identified in a later analysis, to a missense DCLRE1C variant.

The CDR3 consists of 16 residues. V lost 3 bases, J lost 7 bases, and 10 bases stayed unmatched. Germline lookup yields CDR1 LGHNA and CDR2 YSLEER. To note about this clone: Its antigen is unknown.

The V call is TRBV4-3, the J call TRBJ2-3; 10 bases agree with TRBD1. Sequenced sample: PBMCs. The sequence was obtained from a female donor in good health and CMV-seropositive. The CDR3 protein is CASSHATGTGANTQYF. Here the CDR3 DNA reads TGCGCCAGCAGCCACGCTACCGGGACAGGGGCAAATACGCAGTATTTT.